The 26 T cell receptor beta chains reported below all come from one sample, sequenced in a study of tumor-infiltrating lymphocytes in primary liver carcinoma. Germline DNA was also extracted, with blood RNA taken from unsorted whole blood. From around 500 ng total RNA, TCR beta cDNA was generated with a primer in the constant region. Libraries covering TCR beta were generated through three nested multiplex PCR rounds (using a slightly modified ARM-PCR). Each of the first two PCR rounds ran approximately 9 cycles with TRBV1-TRBV30 forward and C-beta reverse primers. TCRdb re-analysed the multiplex PCR reads in MiXCR, keeping a single row per CDR3 protein. The table shows approximately 300,000 distinct CDR3 sequences, with less than 75% occurring only once. The sample was peripheral blood. All receptors come from a man aged 35 to 55 with primary liver carcinoma and hepatitis B virus infection.

The chain combines TRBV5-1 with TRBJ2-7; 7 nucleotides agree with TRBD1. The germline gives CDR1 SGHRS, CDR2 YFSETQ. The junction had 6 bases not matched to a gene; V was cut back by 2 bases and J by 4 bases. The CDR3 is 14 residues long. DNA for the CDR3: TGCGCCAGCAGCTTTCAGGACAGGAGTTACGAGCAGTACTTC. It codes for CASSFQDRSYEQYF.

The J gene is TRBJ2-3, the V gene TRBV6-5; D unclear. The DNA matches TRBJ1-5 better at its end, which makes the J call doubtful. The CDR3 spans 15 residues. The germline V gene encodes CDR1 MNHEY and CDR2 SVGAGI. This CDR3 reads CASNPGPARTDTQHF. CDR3 nucleotides: TGTGCCAGCAACCCAGGACCAGCGAGAACAGATACGCAGCATTTT.

This clonotype was picked up a small number of times. This sequence may be a read error, since a much larger clone differs from it by one base. The chain joins TRBV6-5 to TRBJ2-1, with TRBD2 identical over 8 bases. Germline CDR1 is MNHEY and CDR2 is SVGAGI. The CDR3 has 15 residues. As DNA, the CDR3 is TGTGCCAGCAGCCCCACTAGCGGCCCTTACAATGAGCGGTTCTTC. Translating it yields CASSPTSGPYNERFF.

Comment on this clonotype: A read error may account for a junction end that differs from germline. The chain employs TRBV7-9 and TRBJ2-3; 8 bases match TRBD2. From germline, CDR1 is SEHNR and CDR2 FQNEAQ (reference sequence). This CDR3 comprises 15 residues. CDR3 in amino acids: CASSSVLAEADTPYF. As DNA, the CDR3 is TGTGCCAGCAGCTCGGTACTAGCGGAAGCAGATACGCCGTATTTT.

CDR3 region: CASSQGIEQLNNEQFF. CDR3 DNA sequence: TGCGCCAGCAGCCAAGGGATCGAGCAGCTAAACAATGAGCAGTTCTTC. The chain joins TRBV4-3 to TRBJ2-1; no definite D call. V shed 1 base and J shed 5 bases, with 15 bases lying between them. Germline CDR1 is LGHNA and CDR2 is YSLEER. The CDR3 is 16 residues long.

This chain links TRBV5-1 with TRBJ1-2; maybe TRBD1 (5 bases). CDR3 size: 13 residues. V lost 8 bases, J lost 6 bases, and 17 bases lay in between. Germline V lookup: CDR1 SGHRS, CDR2 YFSETQ. This CDR3 is CASSLEGLDGYTF. The CDR3 DNA reads TGCGCCAGTAGTTTGGAGGGGCTGGATGGCTACACCTTC.

This clonotype was observed a single time. A much larger clone is a single base away; this may be a read error. The genes are TRBV29-1 and TRBJ2-3; a possible D gene is TRBD2 (5 bases). The CDR3 has 13 residues. Trimming cost V 7 bases and J 2 bases, with 13 bases left between them. Germline-derived CDR1 and CDR2 are SQVTM and ANQGSEA. CDR3 sequence (DNA): TGCAGCGCTGAGGGCCGGGACACAGATACGCAGTATTTT. Its protein is CSAEGRDTDTQYF.

As regards this clonotype: A much larger clone is a single base away; this may be a read error. The chain links TRBV11-2 to TRBJ1-1; 10 bases are shared with TRBD1. The CDR3 spans 15 residues. Germline CDR1 reads SGHAT; CDR2 reads FQNNGV. CDR3 region: CASSLRDRGNIEAFF. DNA of the CDR3: TGTGCCAGCAGCTTAAGGGACAGGGGAAACATTGAAGCTTTCTTT.

On this clonotype: Sequence at one end of the junction differs from germline and may be a read error. The chain carries TRBV5-5 and TRBJ2-2; D may be TRBD1 or TRBD2 (5 bases each). Germline CDR1 reads SGHKS; CDR2 reads YYEKEE (reference sequence). The CDR3 runs to 12 residues. The CDR3 here is CASSVGMGELIF. In DNA, the CDR3 is TGTGCCAGCAGTGTGGGGATGGGGGAGCTGATTTTT.

Of note for this clonotype: Given a much more abundant clone one base away, this may be a read error. The chain links TRBV29-1 to TRBJ2-7, with D possibly matching TRBD2 (6 bases). The CDR3 is 11 residues long. Germline V lookup: CDR1 SQVTM, CDR2 ANQGSEA. CDR3 DNA sequence: TGCAGCGTTGAACTGGACTACGAGCAGCACTTC. Residues: CSVELDYEQHF.

In the case of this clonotype: A much larger clone lies one base from this, so it may be a read error. This chain links TRBV10-3 with TRBJ2-7, with D unresolved. Germline-derived CDR1 and CDR2 are ENHRY and SYGVKD. CDR3 length: 13 amino acids. Trimming left V 4 bases short and J 2 bases short, with 9 bases between. CDR3 residues: CAISVGMPYEQYF. Here the CDR3 DNA reads TGTGCCATCAGTGTGGGGATGCCCTACGAGCAGTACTTC.

This clonotype turned up a few times. The genes are TRBV11-2 and TRBJ2-7; TRBD2 aligns across 7 bases. CDR3 length: 16 residues. Germline V gene data show CDR1 as SGHAT and CDR2 as FQNNGV. V lost 0 bases, J lost 3 bases, and 8 bases stayed unmatched. The CDR3 loop reads CASSLESSGYRYEQYF. The CDR3 nucleotides are TGTGCCAGCAGCTTAGAGTCTAGCGGTTACCGCTACGAGCAGTACTTC. Full variable domain (rest looked up from reference TRBV11-2 and TRBJ2-7): EAGVAQSPRYKIIEKRQSVAFWCNPISGHATLYWYQQILGQGPKLLIQFQNNGVVDDSQLPKDRFSAERLKGVDSTLKIQPAKLEDSAVYLCASSLESSGYRYEQYFGPGTRLTVT.

About this clonotype: A read error is possible here, since a much larger clone lies one base away. The V and J genes are TRBV6-1 and TRBJ2-1; the D gene is possibly TRBD1 (5 bases). This CDR3 has 14 amino acids. The germline V gene has CDR1 MNHNS and CDR2 SASEGT. Trimming removed 4 bases at V and 8 bases at J, with 15 bases between. CDR3 sequence (DNA): TGTGCCAGCAGTGCTAAGGTTTTAGGGGATGAGCAGTTCTTC. Its protein product is CASSAKVLGDEQFF.

The chain joins TRBV11-2 to TRBJ2-7, with D possibly TRBD2 on 7 matching bases. V was clipped by 6 bases and J by 3 bases, with 15 bases between them. The CDR3 extends over 14 amino acids. Germline V gene data show CDR1 as SGHAT and CDR2 as FQNNGV. This chain's CDR3 is CASRGGGAFYEQYF. The CDR3, as DNA: TGTGCCAGCAGGGGGGGGGGGGCTTTCTACGAGCAGTACTTC.

The chain carries TRBV6-6 and TRBJ2-2; the match to TRBD1 covers 7 bases. Trimming removed 4 bases from V and 7 bases from J; junction bases left unmatched: 9. Germline assignment: CDR1 MNHNY and CDR2 SVGAGI (reference sequence). The CDR3 contains 15 residues. CDR3 coding DNA: TGTGCCAGCAGTTCCAGGGACAGCCACATCGGGGAGCTGTTTTTT. The encoded protein is CASSSRDSHIGELFF.

CDR3 in DNA: TGTGCCAGCAGCTTAGAAGAAGGCGGGGCTTACGAGCAGTACTTC. This translates into CASSLEEGGAYEQYF. The chain joins TRBV7-9 to TRBJ2-7, with TRBD2 as a possible D gene (6 bases). With 1 base removed from V and 4 bases from J, the gap between germline ends came to 14 bases. CDR3 length equals 15 residues. Germline V CDR1 and CDR2: SEHNR, FQNEAQ (reference sequence).

On this clonotype: A read error may produce the germline difference seen at one junction end. This chain connects TRBV12-3 or TRBV12-4 to TRBJ2-7, with 9 bases identical to TRBD2. The CDR3 is 15 residues long. CDR3 region: CASGLLAGPSYEQYF. The CDR3 DNA reads TGTGCCAGCGGTCTGCTAGCGGGACCATCCTACGAGCAGTATTTC.

In this sample, this clonotype turned up a few times. V usage is TRBV6-1 and J usage is TRBJ2-2; tentative D call: TRBD1 (6 bases). The CDR3 is 14 residues long. Per germline, CDR1 MNHNS and CDR2 SASEGT. V was pared by 7 bases and J by 13 bases, with 22 bases between. For the CDR3, the DNA is TGTGCCAGCAACCCTCGAGGGACAATAGAGGGGCTGTTTTTT. Residues: CASNPRGTIEGLFF.

This clonotype came up many times. This chain links TRBV5-4 with TRBJ2-5; D may be TRBD2 (6 bases). Germline values: CDR1 SGHNT, CDR2 YYREEE (reference sequence). Deletions cut 4 bases from V and 4 bases from J, with 17 bases between. The CDR3 runs 15 residues. The chain's CDR3 is CASSPRGKGRETQYF. The CDR3 DNA sequence: TGTGCCAGCAGCCCCCGGGGGAAAGGCCGAGAGACCCAGTACTTC.

On this clonotype: The CDR3 does not end in the conserved phenylalanine or tryptophan, so this is likely a read error. This CDR3 reads CASTRDPNTGELFL. DNA of the CDR3: TGTGCCAGCACCCGTGACCCGAACACCGGGGAGCTGTTTCTT. The chain recombines TRBV12-3 or TRBV12-4 with TRBJ2-2; unclear D gene. Trimming removed 7 bases from V and 0 bases from J, with 9 bases in between. This CDR3 region has 14 residues.

In its sample, this clonotype was seen many times. The gene calls are TRBV6-1 and TRBJ1-5; 8 bases are shared with TRBD1. Per germline, CDR1 MNHNS and CDR2 SASEGT. The CDR3 has 14 residues. After removal of 8 bases from V and 0 bases from J, the junction contained 3 bases not matched to a gene. The CDR3 protein is CASDRGYSNQPQHF. The CDR3, as DNA: TGTGCCAGCGACAGGGGTTATAGCAATCAGCCCCAGCATTTT.

The table lists this clonotype with a few counts. The J gene is TRBJ2-3, the V gene TRBV5-1; 9 bases align to TRBD2. The CDR3 sequence is 16 residues long. Germline-derived CDR1 and CDR2 are SGHRS and YFSETQ. V lost 4 bases to trimming and J lost 2 bases; unmatched junction nucleotides: 8. CDR3 sequence (DNA): TGCGCCAGCAGCCCGGCGGGAGGGGGAGTCACAGATACGCAGTATTTT. As protein: CASSPAGGGVTDTQYF.

Ten or more counts support this clonotype. This chain links TRBV14 with TRBJ1-4, with no clear D. Germline V gene sequence: CDR1 SGHDN, CDR2 FVKESK. The CDR3 contains 17 residues. Trimming took off 4 bases at V and 0 bases at J, with 15 bases between the two ends. The CDR3 sequence is CASSPFEAFPTNEKLFF. In DNA form, the CDR3 reads TGTGCCAGCAGCCCCTTCGAAGCATTCCCAACTAATGAAAAACTGTTTTTT.

With respect to this clonotype: A read error may produce the germline difference seen at one junction end. The chain has TRBV11-1 and TRBJ2-1, with TRBD2 matching 9 bases. Germline CDR1 SGHAT, CDR2 FQDESV (reference sequence). The CDR3 has 16 amino acids. CDR3 nucleotides: TGTGCCAGCAGCTCCTTCGGGACTAGCCAGGTCAATGAGCTGTTCTTC. Residues: CASSSFGTSQVNELFF. The full variable domain, with the rest looked up from reference TRBV11-1 and TRBJ2-1, is EAEVAQSPRYKITEKSQAVAFWCDPISGHATLYWYRQILGQGPELLVQFQDESVVDDSQLPKDRFSAERLKGVDSTLKIQPAELGDSAMYLCASSSFGTSQVNELFFGPGTRLTVL.

A word on this clonotype: A junction end diverges from the germline sequence, so it may reflect a read error. This chain uses TRBV29-1 with TRBJ2-1; D is undetermined. Germline V gives CDR1 SQVTM, CDR2 ANQGSEA. The CDR3 is 13 amino acids. The CDR3 bases are TGCAGCGTTGCAGTCTGCGTCTACGATGAGCAGTTCTTC. Protein sequence: CSVAVCVYDEQFF.

With regard to this clonotype: As the CDR3 is not closed by the conserved phenylalanine or tryptophan, this likely results from a read error. The gene calls are TRBV5-4 and TRBJ2-3, with 13 bases fitting TRBD2. V shed 0 bases and J 5 bases; nucleotides not matched to a gene: 0. The CDR3 consists of 15 residues. CDR1 and CDR2 from the germline V gene are SGHNT and YYREEE (reference sequence). The CDR3 loop is CASSLGLAGGDTQYS. In nucleotides, the CDR3 is TGTGCCAGCAGCTTGGGACTAGCGGGGGGAGATACGCAGTATTCT.